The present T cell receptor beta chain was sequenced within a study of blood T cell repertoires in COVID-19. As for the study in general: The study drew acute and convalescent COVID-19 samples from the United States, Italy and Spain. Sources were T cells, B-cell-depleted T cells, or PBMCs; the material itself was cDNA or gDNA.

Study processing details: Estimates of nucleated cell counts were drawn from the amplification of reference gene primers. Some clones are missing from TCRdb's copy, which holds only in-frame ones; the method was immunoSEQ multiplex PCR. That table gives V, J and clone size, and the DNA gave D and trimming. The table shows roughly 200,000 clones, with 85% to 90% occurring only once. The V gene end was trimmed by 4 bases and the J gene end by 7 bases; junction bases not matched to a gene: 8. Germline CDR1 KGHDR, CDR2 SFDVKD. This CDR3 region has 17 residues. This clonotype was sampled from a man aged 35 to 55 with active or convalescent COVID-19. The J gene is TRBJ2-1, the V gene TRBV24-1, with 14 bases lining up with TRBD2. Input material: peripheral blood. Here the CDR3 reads CATSDTGLAGEFNEQFF. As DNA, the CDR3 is TGTGCCACCAGTGACACGGGACTAGCGGGGGAGTTTAATGAGCAGTTCTTC.